The 27 T cell receptor beta chains below were found in one sample sequenced in a study of CD8 T cells in ankylosing spondylitis. MiXCR, run by TCRdb on the 5' RACE reads, gives a single entry per CDR3 protein. The sample lists around 25,000 distinct CDR3 sequences, 10% to 15% occurring once. The sequencing sample was made of blood. The receptor set was obtained from a male donor with ankylosing spondylitis or in good health (not recorded which).

V usage is TRBV24-1 and J usage is TRBJ2-1; no clear D. The V gene lost 0 bases and the J gene lost 5 bases, with 10 bases spanning the gap. CDR1 is KGHDR, CDR2 SFDVKD, per germline. The length of the CDR3 is 15 residues. The CDR3 is CATSDLAFLDNEQFF. As DNA, the CDR3 is TGTGCCACCAGTGATTTGGCCTTTCTAGACAATGAGCAGTTCTTC.

The genes are TRBV11-2 and TRBJ2-3; 7 bases match TRBD2. CDR3 length equals 16 residues. Germline V gene lookup returns CDR1 SGHAT and CDR2 FQNNGV. Unmatched junction bases numbered 8, after V lost 5 bases and J lost 0 bases. This CDR3 reads CASSQPSGASTDTQYF. CDR3 DNA sequence: TGTGCCAGCAGCCAGCCTAGCGGAGCTAGCACAGATACGCAGTATTTT.

This clonotype has a count of ten or more. The chain carries TRBV5-1 and TRBJ2-7; D gene unclear. Trimming took off 0 bases at V and 3 bases at J, with 7 bases between the two ends. Germline CDR1 SGHRS, CDR2 YFSETQ. The CDR3 extends over 13 amino acids. The CDR3 is CASSLEAFYEQYF. In DNA form, the CDR3 reads TGCGCCAGCAGCTTGGAAGCTTTCTACGAGCAGTACTTC.

The rearrangement uses TRBV4-3 and TRBJ1-5; D not certain. Germline CDR1 LGHNA, CDR2 YSLEER. This CDR3 comprises 12 residues. V was shortened by 3 bases and J by 4 bases, with 4 bases between the two germline ends. CDR3 in DNA: TGCGCCAGCAGCCACAATAATCAGCCCCAGCATTTT. Protein sequence: CASSHNNQPQHF.

At least ten counts were recorded for this clonotype. This sequence joins TRBV7-2 and TRBJ2-1; D call uncertain. The CDR3 runs 12 residues. Germline V gives CDR1 SGHTA, CDR2 FQGNSA. V was cut by 1 base and J by 7 bases, with 5 bases left in between. The CDR3 spells CASSLVGNEQFF. Written as DNA, the CDR3 is TGTGCCAGCAGCTTAGTCGGTAATGAGCAGTTCTTC.

The table lists this clonotype with many counts. The chain employs TRBV12-3 or TRBV12-4 and TRBJ1-1; D unclear. V was cut by 7 bases and J by 1 base, with 7 bases left in between. This CDR3 has 12 amino acids. Here the CDR3 DNA reads TGTGCCAGCAACCCCGGGAACACTGAAGCTTTCTTT. Encoded protein: CASNPGNTEAFF.

In its sample, this clonotype was seen a few times. The chain carries TRBV12-3 or TRBV12-4 and TRBJ2-3; no clear D. The CDR3 length is 13 residues. V gave up 4 bases and J gave up 5 bases, with 10 bases separating them. As DNA, the CDR3 is TGTGCCAGCAGTTCCAGGTCGGTAGATACGCAGTATTTT. Translated, it gives CASSSRSVDTQYF.

In its sample, this clonotype was seen many times. The rearrangement joins TRBV12-3 or TRBV12-4 to TRBJ2-2, with D uncertain. Trimming shortened V by 10 bases and J by 5 bases, and 14 bases separated the two germline ends. The CDR3 is made up of 13 amino acids. CDR3: CATQPTRTGELFF. In DNA form, the CDR3 reads TGTGCCACCCAGCCCACCCGGACCGGGGAGCTGTTTTTT.

In this sample, this clonotype turned up many times. The V gene is TRBV20-1, the J gene TRBJ2-7; perhaps TRBD1 as D (6 bases). V was shortened by 4 bases and J by 5 bases, with 21 bases between the two germline ends. The CDR3 totals 15 residues. Germline V gene lookup returns CDR1 DFQATT and CDR2 SNEGSKA (reference sequence). DNA of the CDR3: TGCAGTGCTATAACGCCGGGACACGTACGTGACGAGCAGTACTTC. Protein sequence: CSAITPGHVRDEQYF.

The chain combines TRBV20-1 with TRBJ2-7, with TRBD1 matching over 7 bases. Germline lookup yields CDR1 DFQATT and CDR2 SNEGSKA (reference sequence). The CDR3 is 15 amino acids. V lost 4 bases, J lost 9 bases, and 18 bases stayed unmatched. CDR3 nucleotide sequence: TGCAGTGCTAAAGGAACCGGGACAGTGGGGTTGGGGCAGTACTTC. Amino acids: CSAKGTGTVGLGQYF.

V is TRBV20-1 and J is TRBJ2-7, with 8 positions matching TRBD1. Trimming removed 4 bases from V and 6 bases from J; junction bases left unmatched: 11. The CDR3 has 14 residues. Germline-derived CDR1 and CDR2 are DFQATT and SNEGSKA (reference sequence). CDR3 bases: TGCAGTGCTACCCGACAGGGGTTGGGTGTCGAGCAGTACGTC. It specifies CSATRQGLGVEQYV.

This clonotype appeared many times. This chain joins TRBV20-1 and TRBJ2-2; D gene uncertain. The CDR3 length is 14 residues. The V gene's germline CDR1 is DFQATT and CDR2 SNEGSKA (reference sequence). With 3 bases removed from V and 0 bases from J, the gap between germline ends came to 8 bases. This CDR3 is CSASVRSNTGELFF. The DNA for the CDR3 is TGCAGTGCTAGCGTCAGGTCGAACACCGGGGAGCTGTTTTTT.

This clonotype was detected many times. V usage is TRBV5-1 and J usage is TRBJ2-1, with D unclear. Trimming removed 4 bases at V and 2 bases at J, with 16 bases between. The CDR3 is 16 amino acids. CDR1 is SGHRS and CDR2 is YFSETQ in the germline V gene. CDR3 bases: TGCGCCAGCAGCCCGCGCTCTAGTGACCCCTACAATGAGCAGTTCTTC. This codes for CASSPRSSDPYNEQFF.

This clonotype was observed at least ten times. The chain links TRBV12-3 or TRBV12-4 to TRBJ2-5; D ambiguous. V dropped 4 bases and J dropped 4 bases, with 7 bases sitting between them. The CDR3 covers 12 residues. The CDR3 loop is CASSSLGETQYF. The DNA of the CDR3 is TGTGCCAGCAGTTCGCTGGGAGAGACCCAGTACTTC.

Many counts were recorded for this clonotype. The J gene is TRBJ2-3, the V gene TRBV7-2; D is perhaps TRBD1 (5 bases). CDR1 and CDR2 from the germline V gene are SGHTA and FQGNSA. Deletions cut 1 base from V and 5 bases from J, with 19 bases between. The CDR3 is made up of 17 amino acids. For the CDR3, the DNA is TGTGCCAGCAGCTTAGGTGGTGTGGCAGGGTTTTTAGATACGCAGTATTTT. This sequence encodes CASSLGGVAGFLDTQYF.

This clonotype was picked up a small number of times. This rearrangement joins TRBV7-8 to TRBJ2-6; D perhaps matches TRBD1 (5 bases). The CDR3 loop spans 16 amino acids. CDR1 is SGHVS, CDR2 FQNEAQ, per germline. V shed 1 base and J shed 4 bases, with 11 bases lying between them. The CDR3 reads CASSLVRGGGANVLTF. The CDR3 DNA reads TGTGCCAGCAGCTTAGTTAGGGGCGGCGGGGCCAACGTCCTGACTTTC. Full variable domain (missing parts from reference TRBV7-8 and TRBJ2-6): GAGVSQSPRYKVAKRGQDVALRCDPISGHVSLFWYQQALGQGPEFLTYFQNEAQLDKSGLPSDRFFAERPEGSVSTLKIQRTQQEDSAVYLCASSLVRGGGANVLTFGAGSRLTVL.

This clonotype appeared a few times. V gene TRBV7-2 combines with J gene TRBJ1-3, with D uncertain. This CDR3 region has 16 residues. V lost 1 base to trimming and J lost 0 bases, with 10 bases between them. The germline V gene has CDR1 SGHTA and CDR2 FQGNSA. The CDR3 is CASSLVGRSSGNTIYF. As DNA, the CDR3 is TGTGCCAGCAGCTTAGTAGGACGGTCCTCTGGAAACACCATATATTTT.

This clonotype came up a few times. The chain joins TRBV7-2 to TRBJ2-3; TRBD2 aligns across 11 bases. The germline V gene has CDR1 SGHTA and CDR2 FQGNSA. Germline trimming cut 8 bases from V and 3 bases from J; bases unmatched to any gene: 10. CDR3 length: 16 residues. CDR3 DNA: TGTGCCAGCGGGAGGCCTTTAGCGGGAGGGACAGATACGCAGTATTTT. This sequence encodes CASGRPLAGGTDTQYF.

The CDR3 is CASSSGGNTGELFF. The CDR3 region has the DNA TGTGCCAGCAGTAGCGGGGGGAACACCGGGGAGCTGTTTTTT. The chain carries TRBV27 and TRBJ2-2; TRBD2 matches 8 bases. The CDR3 consists of 14 residues. Germline CDR1 and CDR2: MNHEY and SMNVEV (reference sequence). V was clipped by 5 bases and J by 1 base; unmatched bases: 0.

This clonotype was detected a few times. V and J are TRBV30 and TRBJ2-1; D call uncertain. This CDR3 is built from 11 residues. Looked up from germline, CDR1 is GTSNPN and CDR2 is SVGIG (reference sequence). V was clipped by 2 bases and J by 2 bases, with 1 base between them. CDR3 nucleotide sequence: TGTGCCTGGAGTCCCTACAATGAGCAGTTCTTC. Protein: CAWSPYNEQFF.

Worth noting for this clonotype: A much more abundant neighbour one base away suggests this may be a read error. The chain employs TRBV7-2 and TRBJ2-2; D is unresolved. Trimming shortened V by 4 bases and J by 4 bases, and 7 bases separated the two germline ends. The CDR3 is 13 residues long. Germline V CDR1 and CDR2: SGHTA, FQGNSA. For the CDR3, the DNA is TGTGCCAGCAGCTCAGTAAGCACCGGGGAGCTGTTTTTT. As protein: CASSSVSTGELFF.

This chain links TRBV6-2 or TRBV6-3 with TRBJ2-1; no definite D call. Trimming pared 8 bases from V and 0 bases from J, leaving 11 bases between. This CDR3 contains 14 residues. CDR1 is MNHEY, CDR2 SVGEGT, per germline. The CDR3 DNA follows: TGTGCCAGCGCCTTTGCCCCCTCCTACAATGAGCAGTTCTTC. Translating it yields CASAFAPSYNEQFF.

The chain has TRBV3-1 and TRBJ2-7, with no clear D. V lost 0 bases and J 6 bases, leaving 3 bases between the germline ends. Per the germline V gene, CDR1 is LGHDT and CDR2 is YNNKEL (reference sequence). The length of the CDR3 is 11 residues. CDR3 residues: CASSQDREQYF. In DNA form, the CDR3 reads TGTGCCAGCAGCCAAGATCGCGAGCAGTACTTC.

The V call is TRBV2, the J call TRBJ2-7; D call uncertain. Germline CDR1 and CDR2: SNHLY and FYNNEI. V gave up 2 bases and J gave up 3 bases, with 5 bases separating them. This CDR3 contains 12 residues. The CDR3 nucleotides are TGTGCCAGCAGTGAATATCTCTACGAGCAGTACTTC. Protein product: CASSEYLYEQYF.

Many counts were recorded for this clonotype. The CDR3 DNA is TGTGCCAGCAGCTTAAGTGGCGGTACCACCGGGGAGCTGTTTTTT. It specifies CASSLSGGTTGELFF. J is TRBJ2-2 and V is TRBV7-3; no firm D call. The V end was cut by 1 base, the J end by 4 bases, with 10 bases between. This CDR3 comprises 15 residues. Germline lookup yields CDR1 SGHTA and CDR2 FQGTGA.

This clonotype occurred many times. The rearrangement links TRBV29-1 to TRBJ2-2, with 7 nucleotides matching TRBD2. Germline lookup yields CDR1 SQVTM and CDR2 ANQGSEA. This CDR3 comprises 15 residues. V lost 2 bases to trimming and J lost 4 bases; unmatched junction nucleotides: 7. CDR3 sequence (DNA): TGCAGCGTTGAAAGGGGAGGGTCGACCACCGGGGAGCTGTTTTTT. Encoded protein: CSVERGGSTTGELFF.

The V call is TRBV20-1, the J call TRBJ1-4, with 8 positions matching TRBD1. The J segment lost 8 bases and the V segment lost 0 bases, leaving 11 bases of the junction unmatched. This CDR3 spans 16 amino acids. Germline V gene data show CDR1 as DFQATT and CDR2 as SNEGSKA (reference sequence). In DNA form, the CDR3 reads TGCAGTGCTAGAGACCCCCTCAGGGGGCGCCGGGAAAAACTGTTTTTT. Amino acid sequence: CSARDPLRGRREKLFF.